This is a list of T cell receptor beta chains from one sample in a study of T cells after yellow fever vaccination. MiXCR, applied by TCRdb to the 5' RACE reads, yields one record per CDR3 protein. The sample holds roughly 340,000 distinct CDR3 sequences, approximately 3.9% seen once. Sequenced here: PBMCs, sampled 5 days after the yellow fever booster vaccination. The receptor set was obtained from a man aged 18 to 30 who received the YFV17D yellow fever vaccine. CDR3s include the opening cysteine and the closing phenylalanine or tryptophan. Fields, in order: clone size, V gene, D gene, J gene, CDR3 protein, CDR3 DNA. The D gene is left open where the match is weak. Some rows have no size entry. The others give once, few or many, or a class for an expanded clone.

size: many; V: TRBV5-1; D: -; J: TRBJ1-2; CDR3: CASSLAGEYGYTF; DNA: TGCGCCAGCAGCTTGGCAGGGGAATATGGCTACACCTTC
size: many; V: TRBV5-1; D: -; J: TRBJ2-1; CDR3: CASSLTENEQFF; DNA: TGCGCCAGCAGCTTGACCGAGAATGAGCAGTTCTTC
size: few; V: TRBV20-1; D: -; J: TRBJ1-1; CDR3: CSDSIDTEAFF; DNA: TGCAGTGATAGCATTGACACTGAAGCTTTCTTT
size: few; V: TRBV9; D: -; J: TRBJ2-1; CDR3: CASSVGQGAYNEQFF; DNA: TGTGCCAGCAGCGTAGGTCAGGGAGCCTACAATGAGCAGTTCTTC
size: -; V: TRBV4-3; D: -; J: TRBJ1-2; CDR3: CASSQVSGSGGYTF; DNA: TGCGCCAGCAGCCAAGTCTCTGGCTCGGGCGGCTACACCTTC
size: many; V: TRBV6-2/TRBV6-3; D: TRBD1; J: TRBJ2-3; CDR3: CASSSRTGKGTDTQYF; DNA: TGTGCCAGCAGTTCACGGACAGGCAAAGGCACAGATACGCAGTATTTT
size: -; V: TRBV6-5; D: -; J: TRBJ2-7; CDR3: CASSYDGSDTYEQYF; DNA: TGTGCCAGCAGTTACGACGGGTCGGACACCTACGAGCAGTACTTC
size: many; V: TRBV27; D: -; J: TRBJ1-5; CDR3: CASSFLGGNQPQHF; DNA: TGTGCCAGCAGTTTCCTAGGGGGCAATCAGCCCCAGCATTTT
size: -; V: TRBV7-2; D: TRBD1; J: TRBJ1-1; CDR3: CASGSRTGITEAFF; DNA: TGTGCCAGCGGCTCTAGGACAGGGATCACTGAAGCTTTCTTT
size: -; V: TRBV6-1; D: -; J: TRBJ2-7; CDR3: CASSEWANTYEQYF; DNA: TGTGCCAGCAGTGAATGGGCTAATACCTACGAGCAGTACTTC
size: few; V: TRBV5-1; D: -; J: TRBJ2-7; CDR3: CASTLLAGDSYEQYF; DNA: TGCGCCAGCACCCTGCTCGCAGGGGACTCCTACGAGCAGTACTTC
size: few; V: TRBV29-1; D: -; J: TRBJ2-1; CDR3: CSVEDPKGSNEQFF; DNA: TGCAGCGTTGAAGATCCTAAGGGCTCTAATGAGCAGTTCTTC
size: many; V: TRBV6-2/TRBV6-3; D: -; J: TRBJ2-2; CDR3: CASSNGRNTGELFF; DNA: TGTGCCAGCAGCAACGGCAGGAACACCGGGGAGCTGTTTTTT
size: few; V: TRBV5-1; D: -; J: TRBJ1-4; CDR3: CASSGQGPEVQLFF; DNA: TGCGCCAGCAGCGGGCAGGGGCCAGAAGTACAACTGTTTTTT
size: few; V: TRBV20-1; D: -; J: TRBJ1-1; CDR3: CSARVVGGIWTEAFF; DNA: TGCAGTGCTAGAGTGGTGGGGGGCATATGGACTGAAGCTTTCTTT
size: -; V: TRBV7-6; D: -; J: TRBJ2-7; CDR3: CASSYYRTHEQYF; DNA: TGTGCCAGCAGCTACTACAGGACCCACGAGCAGTACTTC
size: few; V: TRBV12-3/TRBV12-4; D: -; J: TRBJ2-2; CDR3: CASSLVGQENTGELFF; DNA: TGTGCCAGCAGCCTGGTGGGGCAGGAGAACACCGGGGAGCTGTTTTTT
size: few; V: TRBV28; D: TRBD1; J: TRBJ1-2; CDR3: CASTGQGYGYTF; DNA: TGTGCCAGCACAGGACAGGGGTATGGCTACACCTTC
size: few; V: TRBV12-3/TRBV12-4; D: TRBD1; J: TRBJ2-1; CDR3: CASRAPRGRHSYNEQFF; DNA: TGTGCCAGCAGAGCCCCCAGGGGGCGGCACTCCTACAATGAGCAGTTCTTC
size: few; V: TRBV27; D: TRBD1; J: TRBJ2-3; CDR3: CATKGQGADTQYF; DNA: TGTGCCACCAAGGGACAGGGCGCAGATACGCAGTATTTT
size: many; V: TRBV7-2; D: TRBD1; J: TRBJ2-6; CDR3: CASSSTGAGANVLTF; DNA: TGTGCCAGCAGCTCTACAGGGGCTGGGGCCAACGTCCTGACTTTC
size: few; V: TRBV18; D: TRBD2; J: TRBJ2-1; CDR3: CASSPPFGGGANNEQFF; DNA: TGTGCCAGCTCACCACCGTTTGGCGGGGGGGCCAACAATGAGCAGTTCTTC
size: -; V: TRBV6-5; D: -; J: TRBJ1-6; CDR3: CASRVGRGDSPLHF; DNA: TGTGCCAGCCGGGTCGGACGGGGGGATTCACCCCTCCACTTT
size: many; V: TRBV27; D: -; J: TRBJ2-5; CDR3: CASSLLGGGPPQETQYF; DNA: TGTGCCAGCAGCTTGTTAGGGGGGGGGCCACCCCAAGAGACCCAGTACTTC
size: -; V: TRBV20-1; D: -; J: TRBJ2-7; CDR3: CSARDRAGFYEQYF; DNA: TGCAGTGCTAGAGATCGTGCGGGGTTCTACGAGCAGTACTTC
size: few; V: TRBV7-2; D: TRBD1; J: TRBJ1-1; CDR3: CASSPPGTVLTEAFF; DNA: TGTGCCAGCAGCCCCCCAGGGACAGTCCTTACTGAAGCTTTCTTT
size: many; V: TRBV20-1; D: -; J: TRBJ2-1; CDR3: CSAGTGTQQFF; DNA: TGCAGCGCTGGGACCGGGACCCAGCAGTTCTTC
size: -; V: TRBV7-6; D: TRBD2; J: TRBJ2-3; CDR3: CASSYRTSGSTDTQYF; DNA: TGTGCCAGCAGCTACCGGACTAGCGGGAGCACAGATACGCAGTATTTT
size: few; V: TRBV4-3; D: -; J: TRBJ2-1; CDR3: CASSREALGDKQFF; DNA: TGCGCCAGCAGCCGGGAAGCTTTGGGGGATAAGCAGTTCTTC
size: many; V: TRBV5-1; D: TRBD1; J: TRBJ1-4; CDR3: CASSLVAGGSNNEKLFF; DNA: TGCGCCAGCAGCTTGGTGGCAGGGGGGTCGAATAATGAAAAACTGTTTTTT
size: many; V: TRBV5-6; D: -; J: TRBJ1-1; CDR3: CASSLRRRGTEAFF; DNA: TGTGCCAGCAGCTTGCGTCGCAGGGGCACTGAAGCTTTCTTT
size: few; V: TRBV20-1; D: TRBD2; J: TRBJ2-4; CDR3: CSVPTSGGENIQYF; DNA: TGCAGTGTTCCGACTAGCGGGGGGGAAAACATTCAGTACTTC